Shown below are 26 T cell receptor beta chains from a single sample sequenced in a study of cytomegalovirus exposure and HLA in healthy donors. The study ran its PCR with 60 Vbeta and 13 Jbeta primers. Generated by immunoSEQ multiplex PCR, the TCRdb table keeps only in-frame clones and is missing some. This sample has about 140,000 clones, with more than 75% found just once. The material sequenced was PBMCs. The receptors were sampled from a man aged 35 to 55 in good health and CMV-seronegative.

This chain joins TRBV11-3 and TRBJ2-7; 7 bases match TRBD2. Trimming removed 5 bases from V and 5 bases from J; junction bases left unmatched: 3. Germline assignment: CDR1 SGHNT and CDR2 YENEEA. The CDR3 is 12 residues long. The CDR3: CASSKSGNEQYF. The CDR3 DNA sequence: TGTGCCAGCAGCAAAAGCGGGAACGAGCAGTACTTC.

The CDR3 region is CASRGTGALTEAFF. The DNA for the CDR3 is TGTGCCAGTAGGGGGACAGGGGCTCTCACTGAAGCTTTCTTT. V and J are TRBV19 and TRBJ1-1; 10 positions match TRBD1. Germline values: CDR1 LNHDA, CDR2 SQIVND (reference sequence). This CDR3 spans 14 amino acids. V gave up 6 bases and J gave up 4 bases; unmatched junction bases: 5.

The rearrangement links TRBV7-6 to TRBJ2-7; no firm D call. V gave up 1 base and J gave up 0 bases, with 7 bases separating them. The V gene's germline CDR1 is SGHVS and CDR2 FNYEAQ. The CDR3 covers 14 residues. The CDR3 DNA reads TGTGCCAGCAGCTTAGGCCGGAGCTCCTACGAGCAGTACTTC. Residues: CASSLGRSSYEQYF.

This clone turned up a few times. V and J are TRBV5-4 and TRBJ1-2; 7 bases fit TRBD1. J lost 3 bases, V lost 2 bases, and 4 bases had no gene match. Germline V gene data show CDR1 as SGHNT and CDR2 as YYREEE (reference sequence). The length of the CDR3 is 14 residues. The CDR3 reads CASSFPGGDYGYTF. The CDR3 DNA reads TGTGCCAGCAGCTTTCCAGGGGGAGACTATGGCTACACCTTC.

In this sample, this clone turned up a few times. The chain is built from TRBV15 and TRBJ2-5, with 8 nucleotides matching TRBD2. Looked up from germline, CDR1 is LNHNV and CDR2 is YYDKDF (reference sequence). Trimming removed 5 bases from V and 5 bases from J; junction bases left unmatched: 16. The CDR3 loop spans 17 amino acids. CDR3: CATSPHLGLALGETQYF. The CDR3 nucleotides read TGTGCCACCAGCCCCCATCTCGGACTAGCTTTGGGGGAGACCCAGTACTTC.

This chain uses TRBV14 with TRBJ2-5; maybe TRBD2 (5 bases). This CDR3 is 13 amino acids long. Germline V gene sequence: CDR1 SGHDN, CDR2 FVKESK. Trimming cost V 2 bases and J 2 bases, with 6 bases left between them. CDR3 region: CASSQRGQETQYF. CDR3 nucleotide sequence: TGTGCCAGCAGCCAACGAGGGCAAGAGACCCAGTACTTC. The entire variable domain, with the rest obtained from reference TRBV14 and TRBJ2-5, is as follows: EAGVTQFPSHSVIEKGQTVTLRCDPISGHDNLYWYRRVMGKEIKFLLHFVKESKQDESGMPNNRFLAERTGGTYSTLKVQPAELEDSGVYFCASSQRGQETQYFGPGTRLLVL.

The chain joins TRBV5-5 to TRBJ2-3; a weak D match, TRBD2 (5 bases). The CDR3 loop spans 17 amino acids. The germline gives CDR1 SGHKS, CDR2 YYEKEE (reference sequence). V lost 4 bases and J lost 3, with 21 bases in between. The CDR3 protein is CASSPPLGELGTDTQYF. The DNA for the CDR3 is TGTGCCAGCAGCCCGCCGCTTGGGGAGTTAGGTACAGATACGCAGTATTTT.

This clone was counted once. The chain uses TRBV10-1 and TRBJ1-1, with 7 bases identical to TRBD1. Trimming at V came to 7 bases and at J to 1 base, leaving 3 bases not matched to a gene. This CDR3 contains 13 residues. Germline assignment: CDR1 WNHNN and CDR2 SYGVQD (reference sequence). The CDR3 loop reads CASTRDRNTEAFF. CDR3 DNA: TGCGCCAGCACCCGGGACAGGAACACTGAAGCTTTCTTT.

A note on this clone: One end of the junction is discordant with germline, which a read error may explain. The J gene is TRBJ2-2, the V gene TRBV7-9; 9 nucleotides align to TRBD1. This CDR3 has 17 amino acids. The germline V gene has CDR1 SEHNR and CDR2 FQNEAQ (reference sequence). In nucleotides, the CDR3 is TGTTCCAGCAGCTCGGGACAGGGACGAGGAGACACCGGGGAGCTGTTTTTT. Protein product: CSSSSGQGRGDTGELFF.

The J gene is TRBJ2-2, the V gene TRBV6-1; no definite D call. This CDR3 is built from 14 residues. Germline CDR1 is MNHNS and CDR2 is SASEGT. V dropped 7 bases and J dropped 0 bases, with 9 bases sitting between them. Here the CDR3 reads CASKTAPNTGELFF. The CDR3 DNA follows: TGTGCCAGCAAAACAGCCCCGAACACCGGGGAGCTGTTTTTT.

The rearrangement links TRBV2 to TRBJ2-5; 8 nucleotides agree with TRBD1. The end of the DNA aligns better with TRBJ2-7, so the J call may be wrong. The CDR3 contains 15 residues. CDR1 and CDR2 (germline): SNHLY, FYNNEI. Here the CDR3 reads CASSEQGAASYEQYF. In nucleotides, the CDR3 is TGTGCCAGCAGTGAACAGGGGGCTGCATCCTACGAGCAGTACTTC.

The chain carries TRBV11-2 and TRBJ2-1, with 8 bases that match TRBD2. The CDR3 contains 15 residues. The V and J ends lost 1 base and 10 bases, in that order; junction bases with no gene match: 9. The germline gives CDR1 SGHAT, CDR2 FQNNGV. CDR3 bases: TGTGCCAGCAGCTTAGTTCGGGGGGGCCTCGGGGAGCAGTTCTTC. It is translated as CASSLVRGGLGEQFF.

The chain has TRBV28 and TRBJ2-7, with D hard to call. This CDR3 is built from 12 residues. Trimming left V 5 bases short and J 2 bases short, with 7 bases between. Looked up from germline, CDR1 is MDHEN and CDR2 is SYDVKM. CDR3 loop: CASSRATYEQYF. The DNA for the CDR3 is TGTGCCAGCAGTCGCGCGACCTACGAGCAGTACTTC.

J is TRBJ2-5 and V is TRBV5-1; 8 positions agree with TRBD1. The trim removed 4 bases at V and 5 bases at J, leaving 4 bases unmatched. The CDR3 is 13 residues long. CDR1 SGHRS and CDR2 YFSETQ come from the germline V gene. The CDR3 DNA sequence: TGCGCCAGCAGCGTTCAGGGGGCTGAGACCCAGTACTTC. Its protein product is CASSVQGAETQYF.

This sequence joins TRBV4-3 and TRBJ1-2; D gene ambiguous. Germline V gene lookup returns CDR1 LGHNA and CDR2 YSLEER. The ends were cut back, 5 bases at V and 7 bases at J, with 17 bases in the middle. There are 14 residues in the CDR3. The CDR3 nucleotides read TGCGCCAGCAGCTACACTATCGGCGTTAGTGGCTACACCTTC. Encoded protein: CASSYTIGVSGYTF.

The chain is built from TRBV13 and TRBJ2-5; D perhaps matches TRBD1 (6 bases). Germline V CDR1 and CDR2: PRHDT, FYEKMQ (reference sequence). Trimming stripped 0 bases from V and 5 bases from J, with 7 bases between. The CDR3 loop spans 13 amino acids. The DNA of the CDR3 is TGTGCCAGCAGCTTAGGGGGGGCGGAGACCCAGTACTTC. This codes for CASSLGGAETQYF. Full variable domain (remainder filled in from reference TRBV13 and TRBJ2-5): AAGVIQSPRHLIKEKRETATLKCYPIPRHDTVYWYQQGPGQDPQFLISFYEKMQSDKGSIPDRFSAQQFSDYHSELNMSSLELGDSALYFCASSLGGAETQYFGPGTRLLVL.

The V and J genes are TRBV7-9 and TRBJ2-2; no definite D call. Germline lookup yields CDR1 SEHNR and CDR2 FQNEAQ (reference sequence). The V gene lost 5 bases and the J gene lost 4 bases, with 11 bases spanning the gap. This CDR3 comprises 14 residues. The CDR3 region is CASSLPTVTGELFF. The CDR3 DNA sequence: TGTGCCAGCAGCCTACCCACAGTCACCGGGGAGCTGTTTTTT.

CDR3 coding DNA: TGTGCCAGCAGTGAAGAAGGGACTAGGTCAGAGACCCAGTACTTC. Residues: CASSEEGTRSETQYF. This chain links TRBV6-1 with TRBJ2-5, with 8 bases identical to TRBD2. With 1 base clipped from V and 4 bases from J, the junction kept 5 bases outside the gene matches. There are 15 residues in the CDR3. Germline values: CDR1 MNHNS, CDR2 SASEGT.

This clone was counted once. The chain couples TRBV5-1 to TRBJ2-7; D gene unclear. Germline V lookup: CDR1 SGHRS, CDR2 YFSETQ. Trimming took 0 bases from V and 1 from J, leaving 11 bases between them. The CDR3 contains 15 residues. In DNA form, the CDR3 reads TGCGCCAGCAGCTTGGGCCCCCCCGCGTCCTACGAGCAGTACTTC. It is translated as CASSLGPPASYEQYF.

The chain uses TRBV6-6 and TRBJ1-2; 7 nucleotides agree with TRBD1. Germline CDR1 reads MNHNY; CDR2 reads SVGAGI (reference sequence). The V segment lost 6 bases and the J segment 6 bases; nucleotides outside the gene matches: 7. CDR3 length: 13 amino acids. This CDR3 reads CASRGRGWDGYTF. The DNA of the CDR3 is TGTGCCAGCAGGGGCAGGGGGTGGGATGGCTACACCTTC.

The rearrangement links TRBV7-6 to TRBJ1-5; D is undetermined. Germline values: CDR1 SGHVS, CDR2 FNYEAQ. Trimming stripped 1 base from V and 5 bases from J, with 6 bases between. CDR3 length equals 13 residues. CDR3 sequence: CASSLGEDQPQHF. CDR3 sequence (DNA): TGTGCCAGCAGCTTAGGTGAGGATCAGCCCCAGCATTTT.

The genes are TRBV9 and TRBJ1-5; D is ambiguous. The CDR3 loop spans 14 amino acids. V was pared by 2 bases and J by 0 bases, with 6 bases between. Germline values: CDR1 SGDLS, CDR2 YYNGEE. CDR3 in amino acids: CASSVHYSNQPQHF. In DNA form, the CDR3 reads TGTGCCAGCAGCGTCCACTATAGCAATCAGCCCCAGCATTTT. Looking up the rest from reference TRBV9 and TRBJ1-5 gives the full variable domain: DSGVTQTPKHLITATGQRVTLRCSPRSGDLSVYWYQQSLDQGLQFLIQYYNGEERAKGNILERFSAQQFPDLHSELNLSSLELGDSALYFCASSVHYSNQPQHFGDGTRLSIL.

The chain couples TRBV6-5 to TRBJ1-1, with D hard to call. The CDR3 spans 13 residues. V was pared by 3 bases and J by 10 bases, with 15 bases between. Germline V gene data show CDR1 as MNHEY and CDR2 as SVGAGI. CDR3 in amino acids: CASSYISGLGAFF. The CDR3 DNA is TGTGCCAGCAGTTATATTAGCGGTTTGGGAGCTTTCTTT.

For this clone: This same CDR3 is encoded by further DNA sequences in the sample. The rearrangement joins TRBV4-1 to TRBJ2-2; 7 bases agree with TRBD1. The J segment lost 7 bases and the V segment lost 2 bases, leaving 10 bases of the junction unmatched. The germline CDR1 and CDR2 sequences are MGHRA and YSYEKL. This CDR3 contains 16 residues. The CDR3 sequence is CASSQFPGQTIGELFF. In DNA, the CDR3 is TGCGCCAGCAGCCAATTTCCGGGACAGACCATCGGGGAGCTGTTTTTT.

V gene TRBV4-3 combines with J gene TRBJ1-1; D may be TRBD1 (6 bases). Germline V gene data show CDR1 as LGHNA and CDR2 as YSLEER. The CDR3 consists of 15 residues. Trimming left V 1 base short and J 7 bases short, with 16 bases between. This CDR3 is CASSQGGKGGVEAFF. CDR3 sequence (DNA): TGCGCCAGCAGCCAAGGGGGTAAGGGGGGGGTTGAAGCTTTCTTT.

This rearrangement joins TRBV11-2 to TRBJ2-3; D remains unclear. Trimming took off 2 bases at V and 4 bases at J, with 7 bases between the two ends. Germline assignment: CDR1 SGHAT and CDR2 FQNNGV. The CDR3 consists of 13 residues. CDR3 residues: CASSLLRADTQYF. The CDR3 DNA is TGTGCCAGCAGCTTACTCCGCGCAGATACGCAGTATTTT.